This TCR beta chain was captured in a study of T cell changes during pregnancy in multiple sclerosis. Assay used: immunoSEQ multiplex PCR; TCRdb lists only in-frame clones, some missing. The sample has 50,000 to 60,000 clones, more than 80% seen once. V was clipped by 4 bases and J by 4 bases, with 16 bases between them. The CDR3 spans 15 residues. Germline V gene sequence: CDR1 KGHSY, CDR2 FQNENV. This sequence joins TRBV16 and TRBJ1-2; tentative D call: TRBD1 (5 bases). Sequenced here: CD4+ T cells from peripheral blood mononuclear cells, sampled in the first trimester of pregnancy. The sequence was obtained from a female donor with multiple sclerosis, enrolled in a pregnancy study. The CDR3 DNA is TGTGCCAGCAGCCCGCTCAGGGTTTCCCCCTATGGCTACACCTTC. Its protein product is CASSPLRVSPYGYTF.